The clone carrying this T cell receptor (beta chain) was detected only once. Its antigen is still unknown. The sample comes from a study of T-cell memory formation after mild COVID-19. Study-wide points: Mainly CM and EM harbored the contracting CD4+ clones; mainly EMRA harbored the CD8+ ones.

TCRdb fed the 5' RACE reads into MiXCR, producing one record per CDR3 protein. The table has approximately 500,000 distinct CDR3 sequences, approximately 23% seen once. Germline lookup yields CDR1 SGHVS and CDR2 FNYEAQ. The CDR3 loop spans 14 amino acids. V shed 5 bases and J shed 4 bases, with 14 bases lying between them. This TCR derives from an adult woman who had mild COVID-19 (a few samples of this study predate the infection). Cell type and time point are not known. The chain links TRBV7-6 to TRBJ2-5; no firm D call. The sequencing input was PBMCs or a T cell subset sorted from them (not recorded which). This chain's CDR3 is CASSDGQRRETQYF. In nucleotides, the CDR3 is TGTGCCAGCAGCGATGGCCAGAGACGAGAGACCCAGTACTTC.